Detailed here is one TCR beta chain. Its antigen is not known. The sample is drawn from a study of shared clonotypes between healthy human individuals. Study observations and caveats: Clonotype sharing among the donors was expected to vary with sequencing depth.

CDR1 is SEHNR, CDR2 FQNEAQ, per germline (reference sequence). J gave up 9 bases and V 5 bases, and 3 bases lay outside the gene matches. The CDR3 extends over 12 amino acids. Profiled with immunoSEQ multiplex PCR; TCRdb holds only in-frame clones, not every one. The sample has about 1 million clones, 70% to 80% seen once. Every donor was a Caucasian adult from Nashville, Tennessee. Sequences were obtained from memory CD4+ T cells from PBMCs. The subset here: CD45RA-negative fraction. This clonotype was sampled from a man aged 18-30 years in good health. Some clones in this sample may be carry-over from other donors' samples. The chain uses TRBV7-9 and TRBJ2-1, with 8 nucleotides matching TRBD2. CDR3: CASSLSGIEQFF. The CDR3 region has the DNA TGTGCCAGCAGCCTTAGCGGGATTGAGCAGTTCTTC.